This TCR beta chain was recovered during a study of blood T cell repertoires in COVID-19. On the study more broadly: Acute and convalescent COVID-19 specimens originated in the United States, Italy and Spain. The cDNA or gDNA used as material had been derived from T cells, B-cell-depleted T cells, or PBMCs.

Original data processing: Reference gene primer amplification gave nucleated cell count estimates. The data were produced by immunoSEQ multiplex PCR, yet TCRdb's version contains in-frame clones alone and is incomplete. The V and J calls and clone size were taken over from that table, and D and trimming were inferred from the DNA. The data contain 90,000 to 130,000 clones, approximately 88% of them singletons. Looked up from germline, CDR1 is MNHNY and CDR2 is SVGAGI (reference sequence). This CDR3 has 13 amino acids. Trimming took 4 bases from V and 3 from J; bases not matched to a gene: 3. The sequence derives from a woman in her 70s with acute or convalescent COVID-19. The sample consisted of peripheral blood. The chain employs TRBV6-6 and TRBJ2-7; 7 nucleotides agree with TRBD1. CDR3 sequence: CASSLDRRYEQYF. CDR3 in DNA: TGTGCCAGCAGTTTGGACAGGCGCTACGAGCAGTACTTC.